These T cell receptor beta chains were read from a single sample in a study of PD-1 blockade in mismatch repair-deficient tumors. Here immunoSEQ multiplex PCR was the method, and the copy in TCRdb shows in-frame clones only, minus some. The sample gives roughly 120,000 clones, 60% to 85% of which show up once; about 5.1% is in the top ten. Sequencing used peripheral blood, obtained approximately 64 weeks after starting pembrolizumab. Every receptor here comes from an adult with mismatch repair-deficient cancer. Both conserved end residues are part of each CDR3. A D gene is named only where the DNA matches it firmly. Rows give clone size only sometimes, using once, few, many, or a class for an expanded clone.

j_call	clone_size	v_call	d_call	cdr3_nt	cdr3_aa
TRBJ2-1	-	TRBV9	TRBD2	TGTGCCAGCAGCGTAGTAGCCGGGAGCGGGAGGGCCAATGAGCAGTTCTTC	CASSVVAGSGRANEQFF
TRBJ1-2	-	TRBV19	-	TGTGCCAGTAGTTTTCTAGCAGGGGAGGGATATGGCTACACCTTC	CASSFLAGEGYGYTF
TRBJ1-3	few	TRBV5-1	TRBD1	TGCGCCAGCAGCTCAGGGGGCGCCGGGGTTGGAAACACCATATATTTT	CASSSGGAGVGNTIYF
TRBJ2-3	-	TRBV14	-	TGTGCCAGCAGCCGAGACAGGGCCCGGGAGTCGACGCAGTATTTT	CASSRDRARESTQYF
TRBJ2-3	-	TRBV7-9	-	TGTGCCAGCAGCCCCGTGGGAGGCAACACAGATACGCAGTATTTT	CASSPVGGNTDTQYF
TRBJ1-1	-	TRBV10-3	TRBD1	TGTGCCATCAGTGAGCGAGACAGGGCGGACACTGAAGCTTTCTTT	CAISERDRADTEAFF
TRBJ1-2	-	TRBV5-1	TRBD1	TGCGCCAGCAGCTTGGGGACAGGGGTCAACTATGGCTACACCTTC	CASSLGTGVNYGYTF
TRBJ2-1	-	TRBV30	TRBD1	TGTGCCTGGAGTTTAGGGGGCGGCGGTGGGCAGTTCTTC	CAWSLGGGGGQFF
TRBJ2-7	-	TRBV27	TRBD2	TGTGCCAGCGCGACCTGGCGGGAGGCCTACGAGCAGTACTTC	CASATWREAYEQYF
TRBJ1-5	-	TRBV7-8	-	TGTGCCAGCAGCTTAAAGGGCGCGGAGCCCCAGCATTTT	CASSLKGAEPQHF
TRBJ1-1	-	TRBV7-8	-	TGTGCCAGCAGTACGGGACCATACACTGAAGCTTTCTTT	CASSTGPYTEAFF